These 7 T cell receptor beta chains share one sample of origin, sequenced in a study of cytotoxic CD8 clonotypes in ibrutinib-treated CLL. Data came from immunoSEQ multiplex PCR; TCRdb stores just in-frame clones and leaves some out. Of over 70,000 clones in the sample, around 75% are singletons; the top ten hold about 4.8%. The material sequenced was PBMCs, taken after 12 months of ibrutinib treatment. Every receptor here comes from a human donor with chronic lymphocytic leukemia.

The genes are TRBV19 and TRBJ1-4, with 8 positions matching TRBD1. Germline V gene sequence: CDR1 LNHDA, CDR2 SQIVND (reference sequence). V shed 6 bases, J shed 7 bases, and the junction held 4 bases outside the gene matches. This CDR3 contains 13 residues. DNA for the CDR3: TGTGCCAGTAGCGGACAGGGCGGTGAAAAACTGTTTTTT. Protein product: CASSGQGGEKLFF.

V is TRBV7-2 and J is TRBJ1-4; a weak D match, TRBD1 (5 bases). The CDR3 has 15 amino acids. Germline-derived CDR1 and CDR2 are SGHTA and FQGNSA. V shed 4 bases and J shed 4 bases, with 13 bases lying between them. CDR3 DNA: TGTGCCAGCAGCTCCCGGGGACTACGTAATGAAAAACTGTTTTTT. This encodes CASSSRGLRNEKLFF. The full variable domain, in which reference TRBV7-2 and TRBJ1-4 provide the parts outside the CDR3, is GAGVSQSPSNKVTEKGKDVELRCDPISGHTALYWYRQSLGQGLEFLIYFQGNSAPDKSGLPSDRFSAERTGGSVSTLTIQRTQQEDSAVYLCASSSRGLRNEKLFFGSGTQLSVL.

Note on this clone: Other DNA sequences from this sample encode an identical CDR3 as well. This chain uses TRBV6-5 with TRBJ2-2; the D is unclear. The CDR3 has 14 residues. Germline values: CDR1 MNHEY, CDR2 SVGAGI. With 0 bases removed from V and 5 bases from J, the gap between germline ends came to 7 bases. CDR3 DNA: TGTGCCAGCAGTTACTCGAGGCGGACCGGGGAGCTGTTTTTT. Translation: CASSYSRRTGELFF.

The J gene is TRBJ2-2, the V gene TRBV19, with D tentatively TRBD1 (5 bases). The V end lost 7 bases, the J end lost 2 bases, and 8 bases lay between the germline ends. From germline, CDR1 is LNHDA and CDR2 SQIVND (reference sequence). CDR3 length: 13 residues. DNA for the CDR3: TGTGCCAGTACAGGGTTTAACACCGGGGAGCTGTTTTTT. Its translation is CASTGFNTGELFF.

This clone showed up just once. The CDR3: CASSLASGLDAYGYTF. CDR3 nucleotide sequence: TGCGCCAGCAGCTTGGCTTCGGGGCTCGACGCCTATGGCTACACCTTC. The gene calls are TRBV5-1 and TRBJ1-2; TRBD1 is a possible D gene (5 bases). Germline CDR1 SGHRS, CDR2 YFSETQ. This CDR3 is built from 16 residues. V shed 0 bases and J shed 4 bases, with 16 bases lying between them.

The rearrangement uses TRBV10-3 and TRBJ2-5; D possibly corresponds to TRBD2 (5 bases). Trimming took 6 bases from V and 3 from J, leaving 5 bases between them. Looked up from germline, CDR1 is ENHRY and CDR2 is SYGVKD. CDR3 length equals 11 residues. In DNA form, the CDR3 reads TGTGCCATCAGGGGAGAAGAGACCCAGTACTTC. As protein: CAIRGEETQYF.

The V and J genes are TRBV6-1 and TRBJ2-7, with 7 bases that match TRBD2. V was clipped by 5 bases and J by 7 bases; unmatched bases: 2. CDR3 size: 11 residues. The germline gives CDR1 MNHNS, CDR2 SASEGT. CDR3 sequence (DNA): TGTGCCAGCAGTTACGGGGGGGAGCAGTACTTC. Translation gives CASSYGGEQYF.